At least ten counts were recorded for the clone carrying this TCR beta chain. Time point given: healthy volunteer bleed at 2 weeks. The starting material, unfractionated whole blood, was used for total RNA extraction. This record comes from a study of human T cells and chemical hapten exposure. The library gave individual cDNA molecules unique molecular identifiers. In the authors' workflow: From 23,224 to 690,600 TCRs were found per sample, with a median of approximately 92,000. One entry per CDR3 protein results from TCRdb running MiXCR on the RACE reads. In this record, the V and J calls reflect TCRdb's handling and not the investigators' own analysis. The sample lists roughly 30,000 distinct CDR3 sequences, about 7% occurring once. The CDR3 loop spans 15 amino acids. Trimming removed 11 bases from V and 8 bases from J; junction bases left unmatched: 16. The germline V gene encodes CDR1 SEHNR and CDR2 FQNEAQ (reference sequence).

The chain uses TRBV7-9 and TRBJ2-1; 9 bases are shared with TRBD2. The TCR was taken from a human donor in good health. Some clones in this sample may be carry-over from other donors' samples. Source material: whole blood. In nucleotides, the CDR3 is TGTGCCTGGAGGGGTCGGGTAGCGGGAGCCGATGAGCAGTTCTTC. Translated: CAWRGRVAGADEQFF.